The clone carrying this T cell receptor (beta chain) was detected only a few times. Antigen unknown. Germline values: CDR1 MNHEY, CDR2 SVGAGI. This CDR3 has 15 residues. V was clipped by 6 bases and J by 1 base; unmatched bases: 7. Not a single patient had been given any form of treatment at any point before undergoing thyroid surgery. Using MiXCR, TCRdb reanalyzed the PCR reads. This sample carries around 6,000 clones, approximately 15% of them seen once, and the ten largest clones take around 10%. The source of the sample is a study of metastatic and nonmetastatic thyroid tumors. As for the study in general: Patients with malignant and benign thyroid disease provided blood and tumor or nodule tissue, whose repertoires were compared.

General study findings and limits: It was reportedly found that TCR beta diversity was significantly higher in malignant thyroid tumors than in benign nodules, a difference seen in both blood and tumor samples.

Input material: tumor tissue. V is TRBV6-5 and J is TRBJ2-7; 9 positions agree with TRBD2. The receptor was derived from a male donor with papillary thyroid cancer or a benign thyroid nodule (not recorded which). Some clones in this sample may be carry-over from other donors' samples. CDR3 sequence (DNA): TGTGCCAGCAGATTAGCGGGAGCTGGGTCCTACGAGCAGTACTTC. Protein product: CASRLAGAGSYEQYF.